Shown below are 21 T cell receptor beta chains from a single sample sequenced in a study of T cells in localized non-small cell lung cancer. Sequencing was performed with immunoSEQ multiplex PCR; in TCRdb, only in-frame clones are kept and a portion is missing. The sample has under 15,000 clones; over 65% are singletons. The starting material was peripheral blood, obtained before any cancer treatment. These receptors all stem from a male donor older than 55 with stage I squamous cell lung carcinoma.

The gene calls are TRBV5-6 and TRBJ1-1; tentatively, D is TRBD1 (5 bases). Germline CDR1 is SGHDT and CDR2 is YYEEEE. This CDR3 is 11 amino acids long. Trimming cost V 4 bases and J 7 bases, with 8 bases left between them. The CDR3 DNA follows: TGTGCCAGCAGCCGGGACCATGAAGCTTTCTTT. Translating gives CASSRDHEAFF.

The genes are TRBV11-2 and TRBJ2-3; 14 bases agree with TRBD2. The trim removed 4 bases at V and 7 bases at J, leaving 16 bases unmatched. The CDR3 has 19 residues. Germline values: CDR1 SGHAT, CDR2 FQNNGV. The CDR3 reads CASSSYRRLAGGPANTQYF. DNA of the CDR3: TGTGCCAGCAGCTCTTACCGGCGACTAGCGGGAGGGCCTGCGAATACGCAGTATTTT.

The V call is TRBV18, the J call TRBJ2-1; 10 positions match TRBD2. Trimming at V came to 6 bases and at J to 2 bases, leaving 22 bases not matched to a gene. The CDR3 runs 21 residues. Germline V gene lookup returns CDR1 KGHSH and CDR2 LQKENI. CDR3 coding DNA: TGTGCCAGCTCCCGGATGGGACAGAATCGACTAGCGGGCCAGACCTACAATGAGCAGTTCTTC. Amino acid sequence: CASSRMGQNRLAGQTYNEQFF.

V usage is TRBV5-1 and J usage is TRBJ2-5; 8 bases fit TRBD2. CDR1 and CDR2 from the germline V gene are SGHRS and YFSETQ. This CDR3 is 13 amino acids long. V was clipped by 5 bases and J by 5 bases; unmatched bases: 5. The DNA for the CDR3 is TGCGCCAGCAGAGTCGGGACTAGTGAGACCCAGTACTTC. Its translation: CASRVGTSETQYF.

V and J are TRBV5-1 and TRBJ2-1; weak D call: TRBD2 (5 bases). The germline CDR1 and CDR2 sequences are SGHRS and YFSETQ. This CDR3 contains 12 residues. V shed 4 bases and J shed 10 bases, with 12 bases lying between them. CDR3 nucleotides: TGCGCCAGCAGCCTACGCCCGGGAGAGCAGTTCTTC. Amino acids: CASSLRPGEQFF.

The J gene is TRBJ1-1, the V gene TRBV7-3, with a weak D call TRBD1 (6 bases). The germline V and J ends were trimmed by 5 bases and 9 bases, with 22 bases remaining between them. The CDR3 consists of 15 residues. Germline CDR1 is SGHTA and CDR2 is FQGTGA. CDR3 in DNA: TGTGCCAGCAGCCCGCTACAGGGAGGGACACTTCAAGCTTTCTTT. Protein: CASSPLQGGTLQAFF.

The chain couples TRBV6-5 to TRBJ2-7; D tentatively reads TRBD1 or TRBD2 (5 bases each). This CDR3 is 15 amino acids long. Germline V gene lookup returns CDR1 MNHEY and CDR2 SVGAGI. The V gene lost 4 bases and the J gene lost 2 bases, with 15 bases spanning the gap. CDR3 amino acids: CASSSLYGGPYEQYF. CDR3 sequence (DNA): TGTGCCAGCAGTTCTCTCTATGGGGGTCCCTACGAGCAGTACTTC.

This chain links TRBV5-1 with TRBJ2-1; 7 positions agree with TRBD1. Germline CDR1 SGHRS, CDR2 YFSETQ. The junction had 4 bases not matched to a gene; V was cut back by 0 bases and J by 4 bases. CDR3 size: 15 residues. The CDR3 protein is CASSLAQGPYNEQFF. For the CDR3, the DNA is TGCGCCAGCAGCTTGGCACAGGGGCCTTACAATGAGCAGTTCTTC. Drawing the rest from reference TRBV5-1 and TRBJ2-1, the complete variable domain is KAGVTQTPRYLIKTRGQQVTLSCSPISGHRSVSWYQQTPGQGLQFLFEYFSETQRNKGNFPGRFSGRQFSNSRSEMNVSTLELGDSALYLCASSLAQGPYNEQFFGPGTRLTVL.

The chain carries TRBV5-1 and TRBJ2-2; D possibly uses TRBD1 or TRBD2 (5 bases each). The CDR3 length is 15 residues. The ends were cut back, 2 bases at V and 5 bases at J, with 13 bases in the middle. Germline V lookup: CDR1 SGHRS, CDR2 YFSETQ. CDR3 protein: CASSFSTGGTGELFF. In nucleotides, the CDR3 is TGCGCCAGCAGCTTTTCCACAGGAGGTACCGGGGAGCTGTTTTTT. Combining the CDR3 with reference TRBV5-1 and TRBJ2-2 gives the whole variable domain KAGVTQTPRYLIKTRGQQVTLSCSPISGHRSVSWYQQTPGQGLQFLFEYFSETQRNKGNFPGRFSGRQFSNSRSEMNVSTLELGDSALYLCASSFSTGGTGELFFGEGSRLTVL.

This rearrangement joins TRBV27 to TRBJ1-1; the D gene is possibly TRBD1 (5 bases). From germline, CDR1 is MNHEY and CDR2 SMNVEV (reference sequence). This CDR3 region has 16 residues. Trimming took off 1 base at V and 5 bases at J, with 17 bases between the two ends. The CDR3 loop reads CASSLLSAGLETEAFF. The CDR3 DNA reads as TGTGCCAGCAGTTTATTAAGCGCAGGGTTGGAAACTGAAGCTTTCTTT.

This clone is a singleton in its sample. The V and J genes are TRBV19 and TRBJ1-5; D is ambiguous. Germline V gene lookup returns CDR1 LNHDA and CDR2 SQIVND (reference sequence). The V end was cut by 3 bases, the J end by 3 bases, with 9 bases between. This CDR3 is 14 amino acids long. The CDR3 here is CASSMWGNNQPQHF. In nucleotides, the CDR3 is TGTGCCAGTAGTATGTGGGGAAACAATCAGCCCCAGCATTTT.

This CDR3 is CASSLVSGAVVGYTF. The CDR3, as DNA: TGTGCCAGCAGCTTGGTATCAGGGGCGGTGGTCGGCTACACCTTC. V and J are TRBV5-8 and TRBJ1-2, with a tentative D call TRBD1 (6 bases). Germline values: CDR1 SGHTS, CDR2 YDEGEE. Between the trimmed V and J ends, which lost 0 bases and 8 bases, there was a span of 17 bases. There are 15 residues in the CDR3. Based on the CDR3 plus reference TRBV5-8 and TRBJ1-2, the full variable domain is EAGVTQSPTHLIKTRGQQATLRCSPISGHTSVYWYQQALGLGLQFLLWYDEGEERNRGNFPPRFSGRQFPNYSSELNVNALELEDSALYLCASSLVSGAVVGYTFGSGTRLTVV.

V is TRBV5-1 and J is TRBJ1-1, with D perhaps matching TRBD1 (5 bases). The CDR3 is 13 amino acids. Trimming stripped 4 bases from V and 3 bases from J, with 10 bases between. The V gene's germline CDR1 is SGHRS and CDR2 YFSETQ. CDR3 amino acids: CASSQDSYTEAFF. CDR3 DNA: TGCGCCAGCAGCCAAGACAGCTACACTGAAGCTTTCTTT.

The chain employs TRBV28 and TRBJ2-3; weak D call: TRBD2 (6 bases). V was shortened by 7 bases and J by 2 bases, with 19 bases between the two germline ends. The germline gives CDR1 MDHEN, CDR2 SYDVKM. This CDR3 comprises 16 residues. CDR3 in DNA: TGTGCCAGCACCTCACCCGCGGAGGGGAACACAGATACGCAGTATTTT. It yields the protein CASTSPAEGNTDTQYF.

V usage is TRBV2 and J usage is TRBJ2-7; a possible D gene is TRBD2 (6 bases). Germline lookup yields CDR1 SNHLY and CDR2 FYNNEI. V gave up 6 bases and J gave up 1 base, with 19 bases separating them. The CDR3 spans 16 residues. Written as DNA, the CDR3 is TGTGCCAGCAGCTATAGACTAGAGACGCGATCCTACGAGCAGTACTTC. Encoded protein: CASSYRLETRSYEQYF.

The CDR3 nucleotides read TGTGCCAGCAGCTTCCTTGGGGAGACCCAGTACTTC. Translating gives CASSFLGETQYF. The V gene is TRBV5-5, the J gene TRBJ2-5, with unresolved D. V was pared by 2 bases and J by 5 bases, with 7 bases between. Germline V gives CDR1 SGHKS, CDR2 YYEKEE (reference sequence). The CDR3 is 12 amino acids.

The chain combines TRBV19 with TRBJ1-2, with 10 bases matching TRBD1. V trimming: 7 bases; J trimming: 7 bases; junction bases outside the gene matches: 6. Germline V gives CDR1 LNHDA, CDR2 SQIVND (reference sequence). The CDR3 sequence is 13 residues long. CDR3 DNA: TGTGCCAGTAAAGACAGGGGGCAGACTGGCTACACCTTC. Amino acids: CASKDRGQTGYTF.

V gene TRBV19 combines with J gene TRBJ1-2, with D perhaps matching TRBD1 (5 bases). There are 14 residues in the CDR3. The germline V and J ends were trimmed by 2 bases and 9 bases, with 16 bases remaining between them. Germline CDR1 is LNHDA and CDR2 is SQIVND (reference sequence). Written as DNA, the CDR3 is TGTGCCAGTAGTATACGTCAGGGCCCCTCAAGCTACACCTTC. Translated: CASSIRQGPSSYTF. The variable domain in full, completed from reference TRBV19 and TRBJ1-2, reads DGGITQSPKYLFRKEGQNVTLSCEQNLNHDAMYWYRQDPGQGLRLIYYSQIVNDFQKGDIAEGYSVSREKKESFPLTVTSAQKNPTAFYLCASSIRQGPSSYTFGSGTRLTVV.

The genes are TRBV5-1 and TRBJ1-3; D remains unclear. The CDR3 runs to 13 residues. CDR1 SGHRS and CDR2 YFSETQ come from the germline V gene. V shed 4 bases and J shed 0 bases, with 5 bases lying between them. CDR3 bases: TGCGCCAGCAGCCAGTTCTCTGGAAACACCATATATTTT. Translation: CASSQFSGNTIYF.

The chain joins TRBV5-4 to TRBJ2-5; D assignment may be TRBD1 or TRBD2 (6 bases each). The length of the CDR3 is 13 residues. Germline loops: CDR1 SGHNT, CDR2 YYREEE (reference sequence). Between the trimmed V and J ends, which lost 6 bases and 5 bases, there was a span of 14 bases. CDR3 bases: TGTGCCAGCAACCTATGGGGGGCCGAGACCCAGTACTTC. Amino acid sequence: CASNLWGAETQYF. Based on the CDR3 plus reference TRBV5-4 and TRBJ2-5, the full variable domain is ETGVTQSPTHLIKTRGQQVTLRCSSQSGHNTVSWYQQALGQGPQFIFQYYREEENGRGNFPPRFSGLQFPNYSSELNVNALELDDSALYLCASNLWGAETQYFGPGTRLLVL.

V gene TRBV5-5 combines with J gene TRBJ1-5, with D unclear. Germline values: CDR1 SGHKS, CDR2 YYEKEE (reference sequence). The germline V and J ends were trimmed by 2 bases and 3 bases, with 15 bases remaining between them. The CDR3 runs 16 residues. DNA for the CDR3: TGTGCCAGCAGCTTTTATGGCGGGGAGTACAATCAGCCCCAGCATTTT. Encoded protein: CASSFYGGEYNQPQHF.